These T cell receptor beta chains were read from a single sample in a study of graft-versus-host responses after intestinal transplantation. The table came from immunoSEQ multiplex PCR; TCRdb's copy has only in-frame clones and leaves some out. The table shows about 5,000 clones, with about 85% occurring only once. This specimen consisted of ileum tissue, obtained 156 days after intestinal transplant. These receptors came from a human patient who received an intestinal transplant, so some T cells may come from the graft donor. CDR3s include the opening cysteine and the closing phenylalanine or tryptophan. The order of the fields is CDR3 length, clone size, V gene, J gene, D gene, CDR3 protein, CDR3 DNA. A D gene is named only where the DNA matches it firmly. Only some rows state a clone size, as once, few, many or a class for expanded clones.

length: 20
size: -
V: TRBV2
J: TRBJ2-4
D: TRBD1
CDR3: CASSGPRDRGIPLAKNIQYF
DNA: TGTGCCAGCAGTGGCCCCCGGGACAGGGGAATACCACTAGCCAAAAACATTCAGTACTTC

length: 13
size: -
V: TRBV7-8
J: TRBJ1-1
D: -
CDR3: CASSLGTPAEAFF
DNA: TGTGCCAGCAGCTTAGGGACTCCCGCCGAAGCTTTCTTT

length: 15
size: -
V: TRBV6-1
J: TRBJ1-2
D: -
CDR3: CASSTRTGTIYGYTF
DNA: TGTGCCAGCAGTACCCGGACCGGGACAATCTATGGCTACACCTTC

length: 14
size: -
V: TRBV6-5
J: TRBJ1-2
D: TRBD1
CDR3: CASVDRVGRDGYTF
DNA: TGTGCCAGCGTTGACAGGGTTGGGAGGGATGGCTACACCTTC

length: 16
size: -
V: TRBV27
J: TRBJ2-7
D: TRBD2
CDR3: CASSSLGLALGYEQYF
DNA: TGTGCCAGCAGTTCCCTCGGACTAGCCCTTGGCTACGAGCAGTACTTC

length: 14
size: once
V: TRBV6-1
J: TRBJ2-1
D: -
CDR3: CASWWRGGYNEQFF
DNA: TGTGCCAGCTGGTGGAGGGGGGGGTACAATGAGCAGTTCTTC

length: 15
size: -
V: TRBV6-5
J: TRBJ2-1
D: -
CDR3: CASSYRGSSYNEQFF
DNA: TGTGCCAGCAGTTACAGGGGGAGCTCCTACAATGAGCAGTTCTTC

length: 15
size: -
V: TRBV5-4
J: TRBJ1-2
D: TRBD1
CDR3: CASSPGGQGNYGYTF
DNA: TGTGCCAGCAGCCCGGGCGGACAGGGTAACTATGGCTACACCTTC

length: 15
size: -
V: TRBV11-2
J: TRBJ2-7
D: TRBD1
CDR3: CASSARQGPSYEQYF
DNA: TGTGCCAGCAGCGCCCGACAGGGCCCCTCCTACGAGCAGTACTTC

length: 16
size: -
V: TRBV11-2
J: TRBJ1-2
D: -
CDR3: CASSSDPQGGGPGYTF
DNA: TGTGCCAGCAGCTCCGACCCACAGGGTGGGGGGCCTGGCTACACCTTC

length: 13
size: -
V: TRBV19
J: TRBJ1-1
D: TRBD1
CDR3: CASSPRGGTEAFF
DNA: TGTGCCAGTAGTCCCAGGGGGGGCACTGAAGCTTTCTTT

length: 11
size: large
V: TRBV7-9
J: TRBJ2-1
D: -
CDR3: CASSSFDEQFF
DNA: TGTGCCAGCAGTAGTTTCGATGAGCAGTTCTTC

length: 14
size: few
V: TRBV6-5
J: TRBJ1-2
D: -
CDR3: CASSAPGGTYGYTF
DNA: TGTGCCAGCAGCGCCCCCGGGGGCACCTATGGCTACACCTTC

length: 14
size: -
V: TRBV21-1
J: TRBJ2-1
D: -
CDR3: CASRGTSGKYEQFF
DNA: TGTGCCAGCAGGGGGACTAGCGGGAAATATGAGCAGTTCTTC